The T cell receptor beta chain described here comes from a study of cytomegalovirus exposure and HLA in healthy donors. V lost 0 bases and J lost 1; bases outside the gene matches: 8. The CDR3 has 17 residues. Germline CDR1 reads SGHNT; CDR2 reads YYREEE (reference sequence). A multiplex PCR was run with 60 Vbeta primers and 13 Jbeta primers. Some clones are missing from TCRdb's copy, which holds only in-frame ones; the method was immunoSEQ multiplex PCR. The sample consists of 100,000 to 150,000 clones, approximately 69% of them appearing once. In nominal health when sampled, donors likely had unrecorded immune exposures nonetheless.

The sequence came from a man aged 35-49 years in good health and CMV-seropositive. The V gene is TRBV5-4, the J gene TRBJ1-2; 8 nucleotides align to TRBD1. Sequencing was performed on PBMCs. CDR3 region: CASSLAGTGFGNYGYTF. CDR3 nucleotides: TGTGCCAGCAGCTTGGCGGGGACAGGTTTCGGTAACTATGGCTACACCTTC.